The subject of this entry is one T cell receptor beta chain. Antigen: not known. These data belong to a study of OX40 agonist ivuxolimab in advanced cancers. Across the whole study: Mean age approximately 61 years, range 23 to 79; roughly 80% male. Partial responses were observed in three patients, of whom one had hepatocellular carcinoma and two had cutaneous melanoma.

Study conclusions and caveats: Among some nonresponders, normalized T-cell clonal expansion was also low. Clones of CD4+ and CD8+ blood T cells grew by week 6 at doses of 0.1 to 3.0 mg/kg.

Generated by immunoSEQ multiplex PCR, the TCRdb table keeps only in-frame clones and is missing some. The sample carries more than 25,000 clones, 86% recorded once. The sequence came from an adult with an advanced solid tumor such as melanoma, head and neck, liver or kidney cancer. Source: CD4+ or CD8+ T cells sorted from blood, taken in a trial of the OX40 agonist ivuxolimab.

CDR3 loop: CASSLSSGELFF. The CDR3 DNA is TGTGCCAGCAGCTTATCGTCCGGGGAGCTGTTTTTT. V gene TRBV7-9 combines with J gene TRBJ2-2; D remains ambiguous. V was pared by 2 bases and J by 6 bases, with 4 bases between. The germline V gene has CDR1 SEHNR and CDR2 FQNEAQ (reference sequence). The CDR3 sequence is 12 residues long.